A single sample is the source of the 29 T cell receptor beta chains below, sequenced in a study of T-cell memory formation after mild COVID-19. Each CDR3 protein is one row after TCRdb ran MiXCR on the 5' RACE reads. The sample has roughly 550,000 distinct CDR3 sequences, over 20% seen once. The sequenced sample consisted of PBMCs or a T cell subset sorted from them (not recorded which). The receptors originated from an adult woman who had mild COVID-19 (a few samples of this study predate the infection). Cell type and time point are not known.

The J gene is TRBJ1-2, the V gene TRBV6-5; D unclear. The CDR3 extends over 13 amino acids. V was pared by 2 bases and J by 3 bases, with 7 bases between. Germline-derived CDR1 and CDR2 are MNHEY and SVGAGI. CDR3 amino acids: CASSYVGDYGYTF. The CDR3 bases are TGTGCCAGCAGTTACGTAGGCGACTATGGCTACACCTTC.

The rearrangement uses TRBV2 and TRBJ2-3; TRBD1 agrees at 9 bases. CDR1 and CDR2 from the germline V gene are SNHLY and FYNNEI. V was clipped by 6 bases and J by 6 bases; unmatched bases: 10. This CDR3 has 15 amino acids. The CDR3 DNA sequence: TGTGCCAGCAGCAAAGATGGACAGGGGAGGGATACGCAGTATTTT. Amino acids: CASSKDGQGRDTQYF.

This clonotype showed up just a few times. The chain employs TRBV2 and TRBJ2-7; 9 positions match TRBD1. This CDR3 has 14 residues. V shed 4 bases, J shed 5 bases, and the junction held 6 bases outside the gene matches. In germline, CDR1 is SNHLY, CDR2 FYNNEI. CDR3 DNA: TGTGCCAGCAGTGCCAGGACAGGGGCGAACGAGCAGTACTTC. Its translation is CASSARTGANEQYF.

V is TRBV7-9 and J is TRBJ1-5, with D hard to call. Germline V CDR1 and CDR2: SEHNR, FQNEAQ (reference sequence). The CDR3 has 14 amino acids. The V gene lost 2 bases and the J gene lost 6 bases, with 11 bases spanning the gap. In nucleotides, the CDR3 is TGTGCCAGCAGCTTAAAGGCGTTGGTTCAGCCCCAGCATTTT. Encoded protein: CASSLKALVQPQHF. The full variable domain, with the rest looked up from reference TRBV7-9 and TRBJ1-5, is DTGVSQNPRHKITKRGQNVTFRCDPISEHNRLYWYRQTLGQGPEFLTYFQNEAQLEKSRLLSDRFSAERPKGSFSTLEIQRTEQGDSAMYLCASSLKALVQPQHFGDGTRLSIL.

This clonotype was detected a few times. The chain combines TRBV5-6 with TRBJ2-2; 7 nucleotides line up with TRBD2. Germline CDR1 is SGHDT and CDR2 is YYEEEE. The V gene end was trimmed by 3 bases and the J gene end by 0 bases; junction bases not matched to a gene: 5. The CDR3 covers 16 residues. The CDR3 loop is CASSWEREANTGELFF. CDR3 sequence (DNA): TGTGCCAGCAGCTGGGAGCGGGAAGCGAACACCGGGGAGCTGTTTTTT.

This clonotype has just a few counts. V and J are TRBV20-1 and TRBJ1-2, with 8 bases matching TRBD1. This CDR3 is built from 12 residues. Germline V gives CDR1 DFQATT, CDR2 SNEGSKA (reference sequence). The junction had 7 bases not matched to a gene; V was cut back by 6 bases and J by 7 bases. CDR3 amino acids: CSAGTGVLGYTF. The CDR3 region has the DNA TGCAGTGCCGGGACAGGAGTGCTTGGCTACACCTTC.

This clonotype turned up a few times. The rearrangement links TRBV5-6 to TRBJ2-2; the match to TRBD2 covers 10 bases. CDR1 is SGHDT and CDR2 is YYEEEE in the germline V gene. The CDR3 has 16 amino acids. After removal of 3 bases from V and 5 bases from J, the junction contained 7 bases not matched to a gene. The CDR3, as DNA: TGTGCCAGCAGCTGGCCCGGGACTAGCGCTACCGGGGAGCTGTTTTTT. Translation: CASSWPGTSATGELFF.

The table lists this clonotype with a few counts. The V and J genes are TRBV7-2 and TRBJ1-2; TRBD1 might be the D (5 bases). This CDR3 is 14 amino acids long. Looked up from germline, CDR1 is SGHTA and CDR2 is FQGNSA. V lost 1 base and J 4 bases, leaving 10 bases between the germline ends. CDR3 loop: CASSLGDGFYGYTF. The CDR3 nucleotides read TGTGCCAGCAGCTTAGGGGACGGATTCTATGGCTACACCTTC.

This clonotype was detected a few times. The V call is TRBV5-1, the J call TRBJ1-1, with D uncertain. V was pared by 1 base and J by 7 bases, with 17 bases between. Germline lookup yields CDR1 SGHRS and CDR2 YFSETQ. CDR3 length: 15 amino acids. The CDR3 spells CASSLRVSQTSEAFF. The CDR3 region has the DNA TGCGCCAGCAGCTTGCGAGTTTCCCAAACGAGTGAAGCTTTCTTT. Full variable domain (missing parts from reference TRBV5-1 and TRBJ1-1): KAGVTQTPRYLIKTRGQQVTLSCSPISGHRSVSWYQQTPGQGLQFLFEYFSETQRNKGNFPGRFSGRQFSNSRSEMNVSTLELGDSALYLCASSLRVSQTSEAFFGQGTRLTVV.

The chain joins TRBV18 to TRBJ1-6, with a tentative D call TRBD1 (6 bases). This CDR3 region has 14 residues. Trimming left V 3 bases short and J 5 bases short, with 8 bases between. The germline CDR1 and CDR2 sequences are KGHSH and LQKENI. The CDR3 region has the DNA TGTGCCAGCTCACCTCGGACAGATAATTCACCCCTCCACTTT. Its protein is CASSPRTDNSPLHF.

This clonotype was seen a handful of times. The J gene is TRBJ2-5, the V gene TRBV2; TRBD1 is a possible D gene (5 bases). V lost 5 bases and J lost 2, with 9 bases in between. From germline, CDR1 is SNHLY and CDR2 FYNNEI. The CDR3 spans 13 residues. The CDR3 reads CASSSDTQETQYF. In DNA form, the CDR3 reads TGTGCCAGCAGTTCGGACACGCAAGAGACCCAGTACTTC.

This clonotype turned up a few times. CDR3 nucleotide sequence: TGCAGTGCTAGGGGGGCCGAGACTGACTTCAATGAGCAGTTCTTC. The encoded protein is CSARGAETDFNEQFF. V gene TRBV20-1 combines with J gene TRBJ2-1; the D gene is possibly TRBD1 (6 bases). The CDR3 length is 15 residues. Germline V gene lookup returns CDR1 DFQATT and CDR2 SNEGSKA (reference sequence). The ends were cut back, 3 bases at V and 6 bases at J, with 18 bases in the middle.

This clonotype turned up a few times. The chain joins TRBV5-5 to TRBJ2-3; possibly TRBD1 for D (6 bases). Trimming took 0 bases from V and 6 from J, leaving 20 bases between them. The CDR3 loop spans 17 amino acids. Germline values: CDR1 SGHKS, CDR2 YYEKEE (reference sequence). CDR3 residues: CASSLVVAGVASDTQYF. The CDR3 DNA reads TGTGCCAGCAGCTTGGTAGTGGCAGGGGTCGCCTCGGATACGCAGTATTTT.

This clonotype was observed a handful of times. The chain links TRBV30 to TRBJ2-3; D possibly corresponds to TRBD2 (5 bases). From germline, CDR1 is GTSNPN and CDR2 SVGIG (reference sequence). The length of the CDR3 is 13 residues. V was cut by 4 bases and J by 0 bases, with 8 bases left in between. The CDR3 region is CAWNAGSTDTQYF. The CDR3 DNA sequence: TGTGCCTGGAACGCGGGTAGCACAGATACGCAGTATTTT.

The chain employs TRBV20-1 and TRBJ2-7; no definite D call. Germline CDR1 DFQATT, CDR2 SNEGSKA (reference sequence). The CDR3 runs to 12 residues. The V and J ends lost 6 bases and 6 bases respectively, with 15 bases between them. The CDR3 region has the DNA TGCAGTGCCAGCCCCGAGGCTTCCGAGCAGTACTTC. Translated: CSASPEASEQYF.

On this clonotype itself: It is likely a read error, because the conserved phenylalanine at the end of the CDR3 is missing. The rearrangement links TRBV12-3 or TRBV12-4 to TRBJ2-5, with D maybe TRBD1 (5 bases). This CDR3 is 14 amino acids long. Trimming cost V 7 bases and J 1 base, with 13 bases left between them. The CDR3 sequence: CASTWTRTQETQYL. The CDR3, as DNA: TGTGCCAGCACCTGGACAAGGACCCAAGAGACCCAGTACCTC.

DNA of the CDR3: TGTGCCAGCAGTAAGAGCGGGAGCAGCAATGAGCAGTTCTTC. Translation gives CASSKSGSSNEQFF. This sequence joins TRBV27 and TRBJ2-1; 8 positions agree with TRBD2. Losses at the gene ends were 5 bases for V and 6 bases for J; bases not matched to a gene: 6. CDR3 length: 14 amino acids. Germline loops: CDR1 MNHEY, CDR2 SMNVEV (reference sequence).

The CDR3, as DNA: TGCAGTGCTAGAGATCCGAGCGGGAGGTCCACAGATACGCAGTATTTT. It is translated as CSARDPSGRSTDTQYF. The gene calls are TRBV20-1 and TRBJ2-3, with TRBD2 matching 9 bases. Germline trimming cut 0 bases from V and 2 bases from J; bases unmatched to any gene: 6. Germline CDR1 DFQATT, CDR2 SNEGSKA (reference sequence). CDR3 length equals 16 residues.

This clonotype was counted at least ten times. This chain links TRBV27 with TRBJ2-2; 8 nucleotides match TRBD1. The CDR3 length is 15 residues. Unmatched junction bases numbered 8, after V lost 6 bases and J lost 5 bases. Germline assignment: CDR1 MNHEY and CDR2 SMNVEV (reference sequence). As DNA, the CDR3 is TGTGCCAGCAGGCCAGGGGGCCTTGTTACCGGGGAGCTGTTTTTT. As protein: CASRPGGLVTGELFF.

V is TRBV6-1 and J is TRBJ2-6, with D perhaps matching TRBD1 (5 bases). The germline V gene has CDR1 MNHNS and CDR2 SASEGT. The CDR3 contains 17 residues. V lost 8 bases and J lost 0, with 17 bases in between. The chain's CDR3 is CASGGHYSPSGANVLTF. The CDR3 nucleotides read TGTGCCAGCGGTGGACACTACTCCCCCTCTGGGGCCAACGTCCTGACTTTC.

The chain has TRBV12-3 or TRBV12-4 and TRBJ1-5; D remains ambiguous. V lost 6 bases, J lost 1 base, and 4 bases lay in between. This CDR3 contains 12 residues. CDR3: CASRQSNQPQHF. CDR3 bases: TGTGCCAGCAGACAGAGCAATCAGCCCCAGCATTTT.

The chain couples TRBV11-2 to TRBJ2-4; D not certain. CDR1 and CDR2 from the germline V gene are SGHAT and FQNNGV. CDR3 length equals 15 residues. Deletions cut 3 bases from V and 8 bases from J, with 17 bases between. CDR3 DNA: TGTGCCAGCAGCTTTCCCGGACGGCGGTTGCACATTCAGTACTTC. This encodes CASSFPGRRLHIQYF.

This clonotype was picked up a small number of times. V and J are TRBV6-6 and TRBJ2-3, with TRBD2 matching 10 bases. J was trimmed by 6 bases and V by 6 bases; bases with no gene match: 9. The CDR3 contains 15 residues. Germline values: CDR1 MNHNY, CDR2 SVGAGI (reference sequence). For the CDR3, the DNA is TGTGCCAGCAGCCCCACTAGCGGGAAGCGGGATACGCAGTATTTT. Amino acids: CASSPTSGKRDTQYF.

This sequence joins TRBV10-3 and TRBJ1-6, with D tentatively TRBD1 (5 bases). Deletions cut 7 bases from V and 6 bases from J, with 10 bases between. CDR1 ENHRY and CDR2 SYGVKD come from the germline V gene. The CDR3 runs 13 residues. The CDR3 sequence is CAIKKDSNSPLHF. The CDR3 nucleotides are TGTGCCATCAAAAAAGACAGTAATTCACCCCTCCACTTT.

This rearrangement joins TRBV7-3 to TRBJ1-2; D is unclear. The CDR3 runs to 13 residues. The germline V gene encodes CDR1 SGHTA and CDR2 FQGTGA. The V end lost 5 bases, the J end lost 8 bases, and 15 bases lay between the germline ends. CDR3 amino acids: CASSHDGRRGYTF. The CDR3 DNA sequence: TGTGCCAGCAGCCACGATGGAAGGCGCGGCTACACCTTC.

The rearrangement uses TRBV24-1 and TRBJ2-7; 9 nucleotides align to TRBD1. Germline V lookup: CDR1 KGHDR, CDR2 SFDVKD. This CDR3 region has 16 residues. After removal of 4 bases from V and 2 bases from J, the junction contained 8 bases not matched to a gene. CDR3 residues: CATSEEGQGDPYEQYF. CDR3 coding DNA: TGTGCCACCAGTGAGGAGGGACAGGGTGATCCCTACGAGCAGTACTTC.

V and J are TRBV4-1 and TRBJ2-5; possibly TRBD1 or TRBD2 for D (5 bases each). Germline CDR1 MGHRA, CDR2 YSYEKL. The CDR3 extends over 17 amino acids. V lost 0 bases, J lost 5 bases, and 19 bases lay in between. The CDR3 region has the DNA TGCGCCAGCAGCCAAGATAGGATCGGGGCCTTGGATGAGACCCAGTACTTC. It translates to CASSQDRIGALDETQYF.

The chain couples TRBV3-1 to TRBJ2-1; a possible D gene is TRBD2 (6 bases). The CDR3 has 15 amino acids. Per germline, CDR1 LGHDT and CDR2 YNNKEL (reference sequence). V lost 0 bases and J 0 bases, leaving 6 bases between the germline ends. Here the CDR3 reads CASSQEEGSYNEQFF. For the CDR3, the DNA is TGTGCCAGCAGCCAAGAGGAGGGCTCCTACAATGAGCAGTTCTTC.

The V and J genes are TRBV6-2 or TRBV6-3 and TRBJ1-1, with D unclear. The CDR3 extends over 14 amino acids. Looked up from germline, CDR1 is MNHEY and CDR2 is SVGEGT. Trimming removed 4 bases from V and 4 bases from J, with 13 bases in between. The CDR3 DNA reads as TGTGCCAGCAGTTCCCCGTCGTCGGTCACTGAAGCTTTCTTT. It specifies CASSSPSSVTEAFF.